This TCR beta chain was observed in a study of radiotherapy plus CTLA-4 blockade in lung cancer. Whole-study context: Objective response rate was 15% to 20%; disease control rate, around 31%. Study-wide findings and caveats: Alongside interferon-beta, early blood T cell clone dynamics were reportedly the best predictor of response. Radiotherapy was combined with ipilimumab, and tumor-derived TCR clones then expanded in blood.

This clone came up a few times. As yet, its antigen is unknown. V was cut by 8 bases and J by 5 bases, with 12 bases left in between. This CDR3 is 12 amino acids long. CDR1 is MNHNY, CDR2 SVGAGI, per germline (reference sequence). The method was immunoSEQ multiplex PCR; TCRdb's version includes in-frame clones alone and lacks a portion of them. The sample lists 65,000 to 95,000 clones, around 90% seen once, with about 38% in the top ten. This receptor was taken from a human donor with non-small cell lung cancer that progressed on radiotherapy plus ipilimumab. The sample was peripheral blood, taken from a patient treated with radiotherapy plus ipilimumab. The chain carries TRBV6-6 and TRBJ1-2; D gene unclear. The CDR3 DNA is TGTGCCAGCCGTCCTGGGAAATATGGCTACACCTTC. This encodes CASRPGKYGYTF.